This T cell receptor (beta chain) was documented in a study of T cell changes during pregnancy in multiple sclerosis (dated by TCRdb to between 2018 and 2021). Looking at the study overall: The study examined how the T cell repertoire changed over the course of pregnancy in women with multiple sclerosis.

With respect to this clone: Its antigen target is currently unknown. No per-base quality is available; no much larger clone lies one base away.

Reading from cysteine to phenylalanine, the CDR3 counts 16 amino acids. Left in the record is the CDR3 DNA by itself, 48 bases read in frame from the first base. V trim: 4 bases; J trim: 2 bases; unmatched bases: 6. Via the germline V gene, CDR1 is SQVTM and CDR2 ANQGSEA. The method behind the library was the immunoSEQ multiplex PCR assay. Held by TCRdb, this immuneACCESS table contains in-frame sequences only and omits some clones. Under half of the omission traces to an unresolved V gene where checked; the cause of the rest is unknown. Across this sample there are some 80,000 clones, with roughly nine tenths seen only once. Jointly, the top ten make up around 0.9% of the sample.

This specimen consisted of peripheral blood, obtained in the first trimester of pregnancy. This clonotype was sampled from a female donor in good health, enrolled as a control in a pregnancy study. The chain links TRBV29-1 with TRBJ2-6, and TRBD1 aligns with 9 junction nucleotides. CDR3 loop: CSVGDRDPPGANVLTF. At the DNA level, the sequence is TGCAGCGTTGGGGACAGGGATCCCCCTGGGGCCAACGTCCTGACTTTC. The CDR3, completed at both ends by the reference TRBV29-1 and TRBJ2-6 genes, gives the full variable domain SAVISQKPSRDICQRGTSLTIQCQVDSQVTMMFWYRQQPGQSLTLIATANQGSEATYESGFVIDKFPISRPNLTFSTLTVSNMSPEDSSIYLCSVGDRDPPGANVLTFGAGSRLTVL.